This T cell receptor (beta chain) was captured by sequencing in a study of blood T cell repertoires in COVID-19. V was clipped by 0 bases and J by 0 bases, with 13 bases between them. This CDR3 spans 16 amino acids. Germline CDR1 reads SGDLS; CDR2 reads YYNGEE. Profiled with immunoSEQ multiplex PCR; TCRdb holds only in-frame clones, not every one. The repertoire has under 300,000 clones, 65% to 85% of them found once; the top ten carry about 3%. V usage is TRBV9 and J usage is TRBJ2-7; D is unresolved. The sequencing input was PBMCs or T cells enriched from blood (not recorded which). The TCR sequence derives from a man in his fifties or sixties who had recovered from COVID-19. The CDR3 region has the DNA TGTGCCAGCAGCGTAGTTCCAAATCTACCCTCCTACGAGCAGTACTTC. Its translation is CASSVVPNLPSYEQYF.